Listed below are T cell receptor beta chains from one sample, sequenced in a study of cytomegalovirus exposure and HLA in healthy donors. The table came from immunoSEQ multiplex PCR; TCRdb's copy has only in-frame clones and leaves some out. In the table there are about 130,000 clones, about 70% of which are singletons. The source material was PBMCs. The receptor set was obtained from a woman aged 55-69 years in good health and CMV-seropositive. Both conserved end residues are part of each CDR3. Fields, in order: clone size, J gene, V gene, D gene, CDR3 protein, CDR3 DNA. The D gene is left open where the match is weak. Clone size is not always given. Where it is, it says once, few, many or a class for expanded clones.

clone_size: NA
j_call: TRBJ2-7
v_call: TRBV21-1
d_call: NA
cdr3_aa: CASSKGPLQAGIYYEQYF
cdr3_nt: TGTGCCAGCAGCAAAGGCCCACTACAAGCGGGGATTTACTACGAGCAGTACTTC

clone_size: few
j_call: TRBJ2-3
v_call: TRBV5-1
d_call: NA
cdr3_aa: CASSSRGGGGDTQYF
cdr3_nt: TGCGCCAGCAGCTCGAGGGGGGGCGGGGGTGATACGCAGTATTTT

clone_size: NA
j_call: TRBJ1-1
v_call: TRBV5-1
d_call: NA
cdr3_aa: CASSWGGGMNTEAFF
cdr3_nt: TGCGCCAGCAGCTGGGGGGGCGGGATGAACACTGAAGCTTTCTTT

clone_size: NA
j_call: TRBJ1-4
v_call: TRBV6-5
d_call: NA
cdr3_aa: CASSYSGQGGEKLFF
cdr3_nt: TGTGCCAGCAGTTACTCGGGGCAGGGAGGGGAAAAACTGTTTTTT

clone_size: NA
j_call: TRBJ1-2
v_call: TRBV19
d_call: NA
cdr3_aa: CASTTGSTYNYGYTF
cdr3_nt: TGTGCCAGTACGACAGGTAGCACCTATAACTATGGCTACACCTTC

clone_size: NA
j_call: TRBJ1-5
v_call: TRBV10-3
d_call: NA
cdr3_aa: CAISEQGPSSNQPQHF
cdr3_nt: TGTGCCATCAGTGAGCAGGGCCCCAGTAGCAATCAGCCCCAGCATTTT

clone_size: NA
j_call: TRBJ1-3
v_call: TRBV10-3
d_call: NA
cdr3_aa: CAISVEGHSGNTIYF
cdr3_nt: TGTGCCATCAGTGTCGAGGGACACTCTGGAAACACCATATATTTT

clone_size: NA
j_call: TRBJ1-5
v_call: TRBV7-9
d_call: NA
cdr3_aa: CASSSIPSGSNQPQHF
cdr3_nt: TGTGCCAGCAGTTCCATTCCCTCGGGGAGCAATCAGCCCCAGCATTTT

clone_size: few
j_call: TRBJ2-1
v_call: TRBV27
d_call: NA
cdr3_aa: CASSLSGSSYNEQFF
cdr3_nt: TGTGCCAGCAGTTTATCTGGCAGCTCCTACAATGAGCAGTTCTTC

clone_size: NA
j_call: TRBJ2-1
v_call: TRBV2
d_call: TRBD2
cdr3_aa: CASSSTAGLAYNEQFF
cdr3_nt: TGTGCCAGCAGCTCTACCGCGGGACTAGCGTACAATGAGCAGTTCTTC

clone_size: NA
j_call: TRBJ2-7
v_call: TRBV5-1
d_call: NA
cdr3_aa: CASSYSLDEQYF
cdr3_nt: TGCGCCAGCAGCTACTCATTGGACGAGCAGTACTTC

clone_size: NA
j_call: TRBJ1-1
v_call: TRBV5-4
d_call: NA
cdr3_aa: CASSGGTETEAFF
cdr3_nt: TGTGCCAGCAGCGGAGGGACGGAGACTGAAGCTTTCTTT

clone_size: NA
j_call: TRBJ2-2
v_call: TRBV7-3
d_call: TRBD2
cdr3_aa: CASSFDGGGLTGELFF
cdr3_nt: TGTGCCAGCAGCTTCGATGGCGGGGGGCTGACCGGGGAGCTGTTTTTT

clone_size: NA
j_call: TRBJ1-5
v_call: TRBV19
d_call: NA
cdr3_aa: CASSPVGASNQPQHF
cdr3_nt: TGTGCCAGTAGCCCTGTTGGAGCTAGCAATCAGCCCCAGCATTTT

clone_size: few
j_call: TRBJ2-7
v_call: TRBV10-1
d_call: NA
cdr3_aa: CASTGGGARRQYF
cdr3_nt: TGCGCCAGCACTGGAGGGGGGGCCCGCAGGCAGTACTTC

clone_size: NA
j_call: TRBJ2-3
v_call: TRBV19
d_call: NA
cdr3_aa: CASSSAGDTQYF
cdr3_nt: TGTGCCAGTAGTAGCGCGGGAGATACGCAGTATTTT

clone_size: NA
j_call: TRBJ2-1
v_call: TRBV18
d_call: TRBD2
cdr3_aa: CASSPSRLAGSSYNEQFF
cdr3_nt: TGTGCCAGCTCACCTTCGAGACTAGCGGGAAGCTCCTACAATGAGCAGTTCTTC

clone_size: NA
j_call: TRBJ2-6
v_call: TRBV19
d_call: TRBD1
cdr3_aa: CASRTGVPPSGANVLTF
cdr3_nt: TGTGCCAGTAGGACAGGGGTACCCCCATCTGGGGCCAACGTCCTGACTTTC

clone_size: NA
j_call: TRBJ1-5
v_call: TRBV7-2
d_call: NA
cdr3_aa: CASSLTASNQPQHF
cdr3_nt: TGTGCCAGCAGCTTGACAGCTAGCAATCAGCCCCAGCATTTT

clone_size: NA
j_call: TRBJ2-3
v_call: TRBV21-1
d_call: NA
cdr3_aa: CASNPMGGVSQCDTQYF
cdr3_nt: TGTGCCAGCAACCCAATGGGGGGGGTCTCGCAATGTGATACGCAGTATTTT

clone_size: NA
j_call: TRBJ1-4
v_call: TRBV19
d_call: NA
cdr3_aa: CASSVSSANEKLFF
cdr3_nt: TGTGCCAGTAGTGTGTCGTCCGCTAATGAAAAACTGTTTTTT

clone_size: NA
j_call: TRBJ2-7
v_call: TRBV4-1
d_call: NA
cdr3_aa: CASSQDGGAGYEQYF
cdr3_nt: TGCGCCAGCAGCCAAGATGGGGGGGCGGGTTACGAGCAGTACTTC

clone_size: NA
j_call: TRBJ2-1
v_call: TRBV7-2
d_call: NA
cdr3_aa: CASSPMRVARQFF
cdr3_nt: TGTGCCAGCAGCCCCATGCGGGTAGCAAGGCAGTTCTTC

clone_size: NA
j_call: TRBJ2-3
v_call: TRBV7-8
d_call: NA
cdr3_aa: CASSLGASAPITDTQYF
cdr3_nt: TGTGCCAGCAGCTTAGGGGCTAGCGCACCAATCACAGATACGCAGTATTTT

clone_size: once
j_call: TRBJ2-3
v_call: TRBV2
d_call: TRBD2
cdr3_aa: CASSDGTSGLTDTQYF
cdr3_nt: TGTGCCAGCAGTGACGGGACTAGCGGCCTCACAGATACGCAGTATTTT

clone_size: few
j_call: TRBJ1-2
v_call: TRBV6-5
d_call: TRBD1
cdr3_aa: CASSIRDRVYGYTF
cdr3_nt: TGTGCCAGCAGCATCCGGGACAGGGTCTATGGCTACACCTTC

clone_size: NA
j_call: TRBJ1-5
v_call: TRBV6-5
d_call: NA
cdr3_aa: CASRNGGNQPQHF
cdr3_nt: TGTGCCAGCCGAAACGGGGGCAATCAGCCCCAGCATTTT

clone_size: NA
j_call: TRBJ2-7
v_call: TRBV5-6
d_call: TRBD2
cdr3_aa: CASSLVSGGFSYEQYF
cdr3_nt: TGTGCCAGCAGCTTGGTCTCGGGGGGGTTTTCCTACGAGCAGTACTTC

clone_size: NA
j_call: TRBJ2-7
v_call: TRBV6-1
d_call: NA
cdr3_aa: CASSDGGVGSYEQYF
cdr3_nt: TGTGCCAGCAGTGACGGCGGGGTCGGATCCTACGAGCAGTACTTC

clone_size: NA
j_call: TRBJ1-1
v_call: TRBV5-1
d_call: NA
cdr3_aa: CASSEQGPVNTEAFF
cdr3_nt: TGCGCCAGCAGCGAACAGGGCCCAGTGAACACTGAAGCTTTCTTT

clone_size: NA
j_call: TRBJ2-3
v_call: TRBV11-2
d_call: NA
cdr3_aa: CASSEGGAADTQYF
cdr3_nt: TGTGCCAGCAGTGAGGGGGGGGCCGCAGATACGCAGTATTTT

clone_size: NA
j_call: TRBJ2-2
v_call: TRBV9
d_call: NA
cdr3_aa: CASSAKQNTGELFF
cdr3_nt: TGTGCCAGCAGCGCGAAACAGAACACCGGGGAGCTGTTTTTT

clone_size: few
j_call: TRBJ1-1
v_call: TRBV5-4
d_call: NA
cdr3_aa: CASRGRVGVGGGNTEAFF
cdr3_nt: TGTGCCAGCCGAGGGCGCGTAGGCGTAGGGGGTGGGAACACTGAAGCTTTCTTT

clone_size: NA
j_call: TRBJ2-5
v_call: TRBV14
d_call: TRBD1
cdr3_aa: CASSQAGGSETQYF
cdr3_nt: TGTGCCAGCAGCCAAGCAGGGGGCTCGGAGACCCAGTACTTC

clone_size: NA
j_call: TRBJ1-1
v_call: TRBV2
d_call: NA
cdr3_aa: CASSVAFF
cdr3_nt: TGTGCCAGCAGCGTAGCTTTCTTT

clone_size: NA
j_call: TRBJ2-2
v_call: TRBV9
d_call: NA
cdr3_aa: CASSVPGPSGTGELFF
cdr3_nt: TGTGCCAGCAGCGTTCCGGGCCCCTCGGGGACCGGGGAGCTGTTTTTT

clone_size: NA
j_call: TRBJ2-1
v_call: TRBV14
d_call: TRBD2
cdr3_aa: CASSQIERGGNYNEQFF
cdr3_nt: TGTGCCAGCAGCCAGATCGAGCGGGGGGGAAATTACAATGAGCAGTTCTTC

clone_size: few
j_call: TRBJ1-2
v_call: TRBV11-2
d_call: NA
cdr3_aa: CASSLTDGATYGYTF
cdr3_nt: TGTGCCAGCAGCTTAACTGACGGAGCTACCTATGGCTACACCTTC

clone_size: NA
j_call: TRBJ2-2
v_call: TRBV7-6
d_call: NA
cdr3_aa: CASSPGGGTWAGELFF
cdr3_nt: TGTGCCAGCAGCCCCGGAGGGGGCACGTGGGCCGGGGAGCTGTTTTTT

clone_size: NA
j_call: TRBJ2-3
v_call: TRBV7-3
d_call: NA
cdr3_aa: CASSPSTDTQYF
cdr3_nt: TGTGCCAGCAGCCCTAGCACAGATACGCAGTATTTT

clone_size: few
j_call: TRBJ1-4
v_call: TRBV9
d_call: NA
cdr3_aa: CASSVAGGGAGEKLFF
cdr3_nt: TGTGCCAGCAGCGTAGCTGGAGGCGGGGCGGGAGAAAAACTGTTTTTT

clone_size: NA
j_call: TRBJ2-1
v_call: TRBV7-2
d_call: TRBD2
cdr3_aa: CASSLVAGVLAEQFF
cdr3_nt: TGTGCCAGCAGCTTAGTGGCGGGGGTGCTGGCCGAGCAGTTCTTC

clone_size: NA
j_call: TRBJ1-1
v_call: TRBV6-1
d_call: TRBD1
cdr3_aa: CASWDRKAFF
cdr3_nt: TGTGCCAGCTGGGACAGGAAAGCTTTCTTT

clone_size: NA
j_call: TRBJ1-6
v_call: TRBV7-6
d_call: NA
cdr3_aa: CASSTSFYNSPLHF
cdr3_nt: TGTGCCAGCAGCACGAGCTTCTATAATTCACCCCTCCACTTT

clone_size: NA
j_call: TRBJ1-3
v_call: TRBV9
d_call: NA
cdr3_aa: CASSVGPSSGNTIYF
cdr3_nt: TGTGCCAGCAGCGTAGGTCCGAGCTCTGGAAACACCATATATTTT

clone_size: NA
j_call: TRBJ1-2
v_call: TRBV4-2
d_call: TRBD1
cdr3_aa: CASSQVPGTGDYGYTF
cdr3_nt: TGTGCCAGCAGCCAAGTACCCGGGACAGGGGACTATGGCTACACCTTC

clone_size: NA
j_call: TRBJ1-6
v_call: TRBV6-1
d_call: NA
cdr3_aa: CASARVVDNSPLHF
cdr3_nt: TGTGCCAGCGCCAGGGTTGTTGATAATTCACCCCTCCACTTT

clone_size: NA
j_call: TRBJ2-7
v_call: TRBV4-1
d_call: TRBD2
cdr3_aa: CASSPGTGGAEQYF
cdr3_nt: TGCGCCAGCAGCCCAGGGACGGGGGGGGCCGAGCAGTACTTC

clone_size: many
j_call: TRBJ1-5
v_call: TRBV2
d_call: TRBD1
cdr3_aa: CASSGTGGNQPQHF
cdr3_nt: TGTGCCAGCAGTGGGACAGGGGGCAATCAGCCCCAGCATTTT

clone_size: NA
j_call: TRBJ2-5
v_call: TRBV19
d_call: NA
cdr3_aa: CASSRQHQETQYF
cdr3_nt: TGTGCCAGTAGTAGACAGCACCAAGAGACCCAGTACTTC

clone_size: few
j_call: TRBJ2-7
v_call: TRBV6-5
d_call: NA
cdr3_aa: CASSRDSWGYEQYF
cdr3_nt: TGTGCCAGCAGTCGGGACTCTTGGGGTTACGAGCAGTACTTC

clone_size: NA
j_call: TRBJ1-5
v_call: TRBV4-1
d_call: NA
cdr3_aa: CASSQVTGGAVGLIPRNQPQHF
cdr3_nt: TGCGCCAGCAGCCAAGTGACGGGGGGGGCTGTAGGCCTCATCCCCCGCAATCAGCCCCAGCATTTT

clone_size: NA
j_call: TRBJ2-1
v_call: TRBV4-1
d_call: TRBD1
cdr3_aa: CASSPPYGTGLNEQFF
cdr3_nt: TGCGCCAGCAGCCCCCCCTATGGGACAGGGTTAAATGAGCAGTTCTTC

clone_size: NA
j_call: TRBJ1-2
v_call: TRBV5-5
d_call: TRBD1
cdr3_aa: CASSFDRGRRGYTF
cdr3_nt: TGTGCCAGCAGCTTCGACAGGGGGCGGCGGGGCTACACCTTC

clone_size: NA
j_call: TRBJ1-2
v_call: TRBV5-1
d_call: NA
cdr3_aa: CASSPLRGDYGYTF
cdr3_nt: TGCGCCAGCAGCCCACTGCGGGGCGACTATGGCTACACCTTC

clone_size: NA
j_call: TRBJ2-2
v_call: TRBV18
d_call: TRBD1
cdr3_aa: CASSARGQGNTGELFF
cdr3_nt: TGTGCCAGCTCGGCCAGGGGACAGGGGAACACCGGGGAGCTGTTTTTT

clone_size: few
j_call: TRBJ1-1
v_call: TRBV20-1
d_call: NA
cdr3_aa: CSARRDTEAFF
cdr3_nt: TGCAGTGCTAGGAGGGACACTGAAGCTTTCTTT

clone_size: few
j_call: TRBJ2-5
v_call: TRBV2
d_call: NA
cdr3_aa: CASSDQASYQETQYF
cdr3_nt: TGTGCCAGCAGTGATCAGGCTAGCTACCAAGAGACCCAGTACTTC

clone_size: few
j_call: TRBJ2-1
v_call: TRBV5-4
d_call: TRBD2
cdr3_aa: CASSLRAGGLNEQFF
cdr3_nt: TGTGCCAGCAGCTTGAGAGCGGGGGGTCTAAATGAGCAGTTCTTC